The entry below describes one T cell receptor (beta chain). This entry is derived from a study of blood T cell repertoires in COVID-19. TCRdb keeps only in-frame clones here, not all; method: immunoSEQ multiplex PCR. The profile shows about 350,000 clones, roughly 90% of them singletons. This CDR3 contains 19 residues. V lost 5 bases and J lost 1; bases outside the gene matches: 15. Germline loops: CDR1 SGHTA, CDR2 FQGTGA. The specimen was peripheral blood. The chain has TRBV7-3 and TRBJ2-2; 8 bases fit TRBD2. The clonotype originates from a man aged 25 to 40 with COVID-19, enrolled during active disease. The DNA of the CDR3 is TGTGCCAGCAGCCCAAGGGCGGGGGGCCTCCGGCGGAACACCGGGGAGCTGTTTTTT. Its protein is CASSPRAGGLRRNTGELFF. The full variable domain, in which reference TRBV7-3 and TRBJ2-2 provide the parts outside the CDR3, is GAGVSQTPSNKVTEKGKYVELRCDPISGHTALYWYRQSLGQGPEFLIYFQGTGAADDSGLPNDRFFAVRPEGSVSTLKIQRTERGDSAVYLCASSPRAGGLRRNTGELFFGEGSRLTVL.